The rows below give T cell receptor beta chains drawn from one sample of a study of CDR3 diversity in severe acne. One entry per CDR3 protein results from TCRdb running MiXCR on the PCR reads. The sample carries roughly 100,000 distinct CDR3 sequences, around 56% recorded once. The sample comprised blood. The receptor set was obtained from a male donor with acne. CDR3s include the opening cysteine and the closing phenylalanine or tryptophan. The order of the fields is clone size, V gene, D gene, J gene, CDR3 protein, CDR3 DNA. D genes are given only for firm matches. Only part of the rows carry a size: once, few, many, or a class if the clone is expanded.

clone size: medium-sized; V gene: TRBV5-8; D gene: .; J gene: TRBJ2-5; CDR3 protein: CASSLEGWETQYF; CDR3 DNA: TGTGCCAGCAGCTTAGAGGGTTGGGAGACCCAGTACTTC
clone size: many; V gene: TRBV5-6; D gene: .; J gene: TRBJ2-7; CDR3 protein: CASSLEMWGFGAYEQYF; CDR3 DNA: TGTGCCAGCAGCTTGGAAATGTGGGGGTTTGGGGCCTACGAGCAGTACTTC
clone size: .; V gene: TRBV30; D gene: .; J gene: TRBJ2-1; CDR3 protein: CAWSSSANLEQFF; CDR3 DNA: TGTGCCTGGAGTTCCTCGGCTAACCTGGAGCAGTTCTTC
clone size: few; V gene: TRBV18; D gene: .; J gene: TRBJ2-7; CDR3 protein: CASSPPVRENEQYF; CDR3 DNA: TGTGCCAGCTCACCACCGGTCAGGGAGAACGAGCAGTACTTC
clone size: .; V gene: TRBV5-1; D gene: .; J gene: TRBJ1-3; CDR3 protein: CASSSDRGGENTIYF; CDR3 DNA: TGCGCCAGCAGCTCCGATCGGGGGGGAGAAAACACCATATATTTT
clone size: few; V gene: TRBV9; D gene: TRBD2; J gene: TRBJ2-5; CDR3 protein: CASSQTSGGETQYF; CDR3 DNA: TGTGCCAGCAGCCAGACTAGCGGGGGGGAGACCCAGTACTTC
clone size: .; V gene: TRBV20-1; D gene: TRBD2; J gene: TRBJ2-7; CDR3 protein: CSARAITSGRAHEQYF; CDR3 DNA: TGCAGTGCTAGGGCTATTACTAGCGGGAGGGCTCACGAGCAGTACTTC
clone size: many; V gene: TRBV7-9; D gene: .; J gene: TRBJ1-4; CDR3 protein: CASSLNRREGEKLFF; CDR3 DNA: TGTGCCAGCAGCTTAAATCGGAGGGAGGGTGAAAAACTGTTTTTT
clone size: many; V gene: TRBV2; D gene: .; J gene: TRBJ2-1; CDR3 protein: CASSEGGGATYNEQFF; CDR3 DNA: TGTGCCAGCAGTGAGGGGGGGGGGGCAACCTACAATGAGCAGTTCTTC
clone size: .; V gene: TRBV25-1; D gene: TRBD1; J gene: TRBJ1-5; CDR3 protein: CASRSTGWDQPQHF; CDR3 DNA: TGTGCCAGCAGGTCGACAGGGTGGGATCAGCCCCAGCATTTT
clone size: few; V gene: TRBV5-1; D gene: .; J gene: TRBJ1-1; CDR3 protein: CASSFQMNTEAFF; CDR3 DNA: TGCGCCAGCAGCTTCCAGATGAACACTGAAGCTTTCTTT
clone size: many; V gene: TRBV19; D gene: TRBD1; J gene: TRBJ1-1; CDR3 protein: CASSIAQGATEAFF; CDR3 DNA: TGTGCCAGTAGTATCGCACAGGGGGCAACTGAAGCTTTCTTT
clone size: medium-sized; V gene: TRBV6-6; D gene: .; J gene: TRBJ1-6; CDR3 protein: CASSYGRGQADHF; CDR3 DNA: TGTGCCAGCAGTTACGGAAGAGGGCAGGCTGACCACTTT
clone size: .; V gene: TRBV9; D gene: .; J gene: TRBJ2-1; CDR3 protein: CASSVKNRGAGVGEQFF; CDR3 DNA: TGTGCCAGCAGCGTAAAAAACCGGGGGGCGGGAGTCGGTGAGCAGTTCTTC
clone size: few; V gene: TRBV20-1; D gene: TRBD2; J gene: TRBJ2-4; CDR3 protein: CSARGTSGIQKKNIQYF; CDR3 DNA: TGCAGTGCTAGAGGGACTAGCGGGATTCAAAAAAAAAACATTCAGTACTTC
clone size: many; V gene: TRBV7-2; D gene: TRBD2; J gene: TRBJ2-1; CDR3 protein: CASSLEPGGRLAGVYEQFF; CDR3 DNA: TGTGCCAGCAGCTTAGAACCCGGGGGGCGACTAGCGGGGGTTTATGAGCAGTTCTTC
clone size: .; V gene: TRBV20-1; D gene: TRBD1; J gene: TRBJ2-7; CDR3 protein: CSASGTGDEQYF; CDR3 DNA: TGCAGTGCTTCCGGGACAGGGGACGAGCAGTACTTC
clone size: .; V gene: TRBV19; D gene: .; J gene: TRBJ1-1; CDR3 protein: CASSTRAGTEAFF; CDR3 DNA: TGTGCCAGTAGTACCAGGGCGGGGACTGAAGCTTTCTTT
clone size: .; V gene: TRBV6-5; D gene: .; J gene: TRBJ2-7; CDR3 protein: CASSLMAVHEQYF; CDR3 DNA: TGTGCCAGCAGTTTAATGGCGGTCCACGAGCAGTACTTC
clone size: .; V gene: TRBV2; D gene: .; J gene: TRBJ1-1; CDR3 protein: CASTRGAEAFF; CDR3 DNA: TGTGCCAGCACTAGGGGAGCTGAAGCTTTCTTT
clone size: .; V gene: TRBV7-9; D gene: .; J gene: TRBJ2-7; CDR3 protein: CASTGDPARPREQYF; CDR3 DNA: TGTGCCAGCACGGGGGACCCGGCGCGGCCTCGGGAGCAGTACTTC
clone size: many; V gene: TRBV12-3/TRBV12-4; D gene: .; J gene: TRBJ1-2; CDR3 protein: CASSFQGRSGYTF; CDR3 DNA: TGTGCCAGCAGTTTCCAGGGAAGGAGTGGCTACACCTTC
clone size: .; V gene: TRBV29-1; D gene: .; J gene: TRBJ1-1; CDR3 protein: CSAENMVDTEAFF; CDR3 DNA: TGCAGCGCCGAAAACATGGTCGACACTGAAGCTTTCTTT
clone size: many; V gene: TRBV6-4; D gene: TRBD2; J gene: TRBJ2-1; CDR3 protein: CASSETSGDSNEQFF; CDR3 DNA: TGTGCCAGCAGTGAGACTAGCGGGGACTCCAATGAGCAGTTCTTC
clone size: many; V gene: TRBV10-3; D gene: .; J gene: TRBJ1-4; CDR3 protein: CAISEGETGPNEKLFF; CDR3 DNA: TGTGCCATCAGTGAGGGGGAAACAGGGCCTAATGAAAAACTGTTTTTT
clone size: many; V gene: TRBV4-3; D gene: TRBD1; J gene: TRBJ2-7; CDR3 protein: CASSHYLGQGSYEQYF; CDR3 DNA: TGCGCCAGCAGCCATTACCTCGGACAGGGTTCCTACGAGCAGTACTTC
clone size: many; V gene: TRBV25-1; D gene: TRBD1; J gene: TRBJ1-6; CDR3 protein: CASSNTGDNSPLHF; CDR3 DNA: TGTGCCAGCAGCAATACAGGGGATAATTCACCCCTCCACTTT
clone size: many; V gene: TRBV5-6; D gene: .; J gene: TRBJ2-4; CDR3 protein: CASSSRLVGVLGLKNIQYF; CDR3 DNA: TGTGCCAGCAGCTCCAGACTAGTTGGGGTGTTAGGGCTCAAAAACATTCAGTACTTC
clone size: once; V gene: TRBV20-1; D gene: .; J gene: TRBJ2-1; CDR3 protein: CSARDDYNEQFF; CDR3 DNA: TGCAGTGCTAGAGATGACTACAATGAGCAGTTCTTC
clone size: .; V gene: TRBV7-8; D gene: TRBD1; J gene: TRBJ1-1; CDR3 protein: CASSPEYGTGARGAFF; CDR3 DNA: TGTGCCAGCAGCCCAGAGTACGGGACAGGGGCTCGAGGGGCTTTCTTT
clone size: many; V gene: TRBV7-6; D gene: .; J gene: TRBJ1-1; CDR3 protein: CASSLALNTEAFF; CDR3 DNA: TGTGCCAGCAGCTTAGCTCTGAACACTGAAGCTTTCTTT
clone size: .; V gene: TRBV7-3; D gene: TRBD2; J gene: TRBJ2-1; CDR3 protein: CASSFDSSLSSGTRDEQFF; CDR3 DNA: TGTGCCAGCAGTTTCGACAGCAGCTTGTCTAGCGGGACAAGGGATGAGCAGTTCTTC
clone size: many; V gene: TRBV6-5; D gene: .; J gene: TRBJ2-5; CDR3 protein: CASSRTYQETQYF; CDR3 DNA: TGTGCCAGCAGTCGGACTTATCAAGAGACCCAGTACTTC
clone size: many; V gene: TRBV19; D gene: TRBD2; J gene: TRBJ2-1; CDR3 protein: CASSIGLADYNEQFF; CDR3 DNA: TGTGCCAGTAGTATAGGGCTAGCGGATTACAATGAGCAGTTCTTC
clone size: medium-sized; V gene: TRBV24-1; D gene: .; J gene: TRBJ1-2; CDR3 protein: CATSDGGLGYTF; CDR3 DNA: TGTGCCACCAGTGATGGGGGGCTTGGCTACACCTTC
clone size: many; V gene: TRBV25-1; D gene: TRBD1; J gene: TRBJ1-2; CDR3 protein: CASSASPGTDLNYGYTF; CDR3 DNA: TGTGCCAGCAGTGCCTCACCCGGGACAGACCTTAACTATGGCTACACCTTC
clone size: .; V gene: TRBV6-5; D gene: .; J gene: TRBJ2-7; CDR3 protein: CASSKTGDSSYEQYF; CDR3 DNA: TGTGCCAGCAGTAAGACGGGGGACAGCTCCTACGAGCAGTACTTC
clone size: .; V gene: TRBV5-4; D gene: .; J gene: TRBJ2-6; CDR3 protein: CASSSGNSGANVLTF; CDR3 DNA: TGTGCCAGCAGCTCGGGCAACTCTGGGGCCAACGTCCTGACTTTC
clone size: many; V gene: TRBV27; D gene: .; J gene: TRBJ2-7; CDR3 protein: CASSWDGLDEQYF; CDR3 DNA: TGTGCCAGCAGTTGGGACGGGCTGGACGAGCAGTACTTC
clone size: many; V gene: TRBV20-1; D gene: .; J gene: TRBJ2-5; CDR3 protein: CSARSQKETQYF; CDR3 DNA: TGCAGTGCTAGATCACAAAAAGAGACCCAGTACTTC
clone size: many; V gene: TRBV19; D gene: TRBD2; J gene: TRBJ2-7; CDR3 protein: CASSMPTSGSPYEQYF; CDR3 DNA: TGTGCCAGTAGTATGCCCACTAGCGGAAGCCCCTACGAGCAGTACTTC
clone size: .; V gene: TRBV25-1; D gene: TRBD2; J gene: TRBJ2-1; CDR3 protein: CASSYQAPGLAGGWLNEQFF; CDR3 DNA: TGTGCCAGCAGTTACCAGGCACCGGGACTAGCGGGAGGTTGGCTCAATGAGCAGTTCTTC
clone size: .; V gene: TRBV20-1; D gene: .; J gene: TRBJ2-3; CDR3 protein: CSARPDVADTQYF; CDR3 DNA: TGCAGTGCGCGACCCGACGTCGCAGATACGCAGTATTTT
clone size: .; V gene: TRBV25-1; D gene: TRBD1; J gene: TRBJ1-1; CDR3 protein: CASRPGQGENTEAFF; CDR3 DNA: TGCGCCAGCAGACCGGGACAGGGTGAGAACACTGAAGCTTTCTTT
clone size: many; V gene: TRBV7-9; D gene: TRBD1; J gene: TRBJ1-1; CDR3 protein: CASSFPGQGAHTAFF; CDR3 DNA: TGTGCCAGCAGCTTCCCCGGACAGGGGGCGCATACAGCTTTCTTT
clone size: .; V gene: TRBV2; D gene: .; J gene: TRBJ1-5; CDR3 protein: CASSFSTGTVNQPQHF; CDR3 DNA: TGTGCCAGCAGTTTCTCGACAGGAACGGTCAATCAGCCCCAGCATTTT
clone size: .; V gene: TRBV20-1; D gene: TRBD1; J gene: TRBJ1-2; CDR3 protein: CSARDTGETYGYTF; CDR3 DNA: TGCAGTGCTAGAGACACAGGGGAAACCTATGGCTACACCTTC
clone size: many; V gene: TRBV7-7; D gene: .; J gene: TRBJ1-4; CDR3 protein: CASSRVEGEKLFF; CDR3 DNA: TGTGCTAGCAGCAGAGTAGAAGGGGAAAAACTGTTTTTT